The 15 T cell receptor beta chains below come from one sample, sequenced in a study of T cell responses to AZD1222 COVID-19 vaccine. Data came from immunoSEQ multiplex PCR; TCRdb stores just in-frame clones and leaves some out. The sample includes tens of thousands of clones, roughly 88% of them seen just once. Sequencing was performed on peripheral blood, taken 28 days after the second AZD1222 dose. The source of these receptors is an adult who received the AZD1222 COVID-19 vaccine.

The chain couples TRBV3-1 (or the pseudogene TRBV3-2) to TRBJ1-2; D gene ambiguous. The germline CDR1 and CDR2 sequences are LGHDT and YNNKEL (reference sequence). The CDR3 extends over 12 amino acids. Trimming shortened V by 2 bases and J by 3 bases, and 4 bases separated the two germline ends. The CDR3 bases are TGTGCCAGCAGCCAACGGGACTATGGCTACACCTTC. Translated: CASSQRDYGYTF.

The CDR3 DNA sequence: TGTGCCAGCAGCTTAGATGGGGGAGCGGGCTCACCCCTCCACTTT. This encodes CASSLDGGAGSPLHF. The rearrangement links TRBV7-9 to TRBJ1-6, with a possible D match to TRBD1 (5 bases). From germline, CDR1 is SEHNR and CDR2 FQNEAQ (reference sequence). This CDR3 contains 15 residues. The V gene lost 1 base and the J gene lost 10 bases, with 14 bases spanning the gap.

The CDR3 sequence: CASSQDRGYGGYTF. The CDR3, as DNA: TGCGCCAGCAGCCAAGATAGGGGGTACGGTGGCTACACCTTC. The chain joins TRBV4-3 to TRBJ1-2; D might be TRBD1 (6 bases). Germline V gene data show CDR1 as LGHNA and CDR2 as YSLEER. This CDR3 has 14 amino acids. Trimming pared 0 bases from V and 7 bases from J, leaving 12 bases between.

The J gene is TRBJ1-4, the V gene TRBV5-4; no clear D gene. Germline CDR1 is SGHNT and CDR2 is YYREEE (reference sequence). Between the trimmed V and J ends, which lost 0 bases and 4 bases, there was a span of 10 bases. This CDR3 has 15 residues. As DNA, the CDR3 is TGTGCCAGCAGCTTGGCGCCGCCGGGTAATGAAAAACTGTTTTTT. Translated: CASSLAPPGNEKLFF.

This chain uses TRBV11-3 with TRBJ2-2, with a possible D match to TRBD1 (8 bases). V was trimmed by 1 base and J by 5 bases, leaving 17 bases between them. Germline loops: CDR1 SGHNT, CDR2 YENEEA. CDR3 size: 17 residues. This chain's CDR3 is CASSLAVGQGGTGELFF. The CDR3 coding sequence is TGTGCCAGCAGCTTAGCCGTCGGACAGGGAGGGACCGGGGAGCTGTTTTTT.

The rearrangement joins TRBV28 to TRBJ1-2; D gene ambiguous. Germline lookup yields CDR1 MDHEN and CDR2 SYDVKM. V was cut by 9 bases and J by 7 bases, with 15 bases left in between. This CDR3 contains 12 residues. CDR3 in DNA: TGTGCCAGTAGAGGGTGGGCGGGTGGCTACACCTTC. Translation gives CASRGWAGGYTF.

This rearrangement joins TRBV29-1 to TRBJ2-7; D unclear. V lost 7 bases and J lost 4, with 14 bases in between. The germline V gene encodes CDR1 SQVTM and CDR2 ANQGSEA. The CDR3 sequence is 12 residues long. The DNA of the CDR3 is TGCAGCGGCGGAGCCCATAGGTACGAGCAGTACTTC. This translates into CSGGAHRYEQYF.

The J gene is TRBJ2-2, the V gene TRBV7-9; 7 bases fit TRBD2. From germline, CDR1 is SEHNR and CDR2 FQNEAQ (reference sequence). Germline trimming cut 1 base from V and 6 bases from J; bases unmatched to any gene: 2. This CDR3 comprises 14 residues. CDR3 sequence reads: CASSLGGRSGELFF. The CDR3 DNA reads as TGTGCCAGCAGCTTAGGCGGGAGATCCGGGGAGCTGTTTTTT.

This clone was counted once. This chain connects TRBV2 to TRBJ2-5; perhaps TRBD2 as D (6 bases). Looked up from germline, CDR1 is SNHLY and CDR2 is FYNNEI. Trimming took 4 bases from V and 1 from J, leaving 10 bases between them. The CDR3 contains 14 residues. CDR3 protein: CASSVGLIQETQYF. In nucleotides, the CDR3 is TGTGCCAGCAGTGTGGGACTGATCCAAGAGACCCAGTACTTC. Based on the CDR3 plus reference TRBV2 and TRBJ2-5, the full variable domain is EPEVTQTPSHQVTQMGQEVILRCVPISNHLYFYWYRQILGQKVEFLVSFYNNEISEKSEIFDDQFSVERPDGSNFTLKIRSTKLEDSAMYFCASSVGLIQETQYFGPGTRLLVL.

The chain links TRBV5-1 to TRBJ2-1, with D possibly being TRBD2 (6 bases). This CDR3 spans 16 amino acids. In germline, CDR1 is SGHRS, CDR2 YFSETQ. Trimming removed 4 bases at V and 0 bases at J, with 14 bases between. As DNA, the CDR3 is TGCGCCAGCAGCCTACTCCAGACTAGCTCCTACAATGAGCAGTTCTTC. Translated, it gives CASSLLQTSSYNEQFF.

This sequence joins TRBV28 and TRBJ2-7; D is unresolved. V was pared by 3 bases and J by 6 bases, with 6 bases between. This CDR3 has 11 residues. Germline loops: CDR1 MDHEN, CDR2 SYDVKM. DNA of the CDR3: TGTGCCAGCAGTTTGGCCTCCGAGCAGTACTTC. As protein: CASSLASEQYF.

A single count supports this clone. V and J are TRBV19 and TRBJ1-5; D is possibly TRBD1 (6 bases). V shed 2 bases and J shed 8 bases, with 16 bases lying between them. The germline V gene encodes CDR1 LNHDA and CDR2 SQIVND (reference sequence). The CDR3 consists of 15 residues. In DNA form, the CDR3 reads TGTGCCAGTAGTATAAACAGGGAGGGGACGAAGCCCCAGCATTTT. It translates to CASSINREGTKPQHF.

The V and J genes are TRBV29-1 and TRBJ2-7; maybe TRBD2 (6 bases). Trimming removed 0 bases at V and 2 bases at J, with 8 bases between. The CDR3 runs 13 residues. Germline CDR1 SQVTM, CDR2 ANQGSEA. Here the CDR3 DNA reads TGCAGCGTTGAAGATGGGGGGACCTACGAGCAGTACTTC. It encodes CSVEDGGTYEQYF.

This clone was seen a single time. The chain couples TRBV5-1 to TRBJ1-6; TRBD1 matches at 10 bases. Germline trimming cut 6 bases from V and 10 bases from J; bases unmatched to any gene: 7. Germline V gene lookup returns CDR1 SGHRS and CDR2 YFSETQ. The CDR3 is made up of 14 amino acids. Here the CDR3 reads CASTTGQGRSPLHF. Here the CDR3 DNA reads TGCGCCAGCACTACGGGACAGGGGAGATCACCCCTCCACTTT.

The chain uses TRBV6-5 and TRBJ2-1; 7 bases line up with TRBD1. CDR3 length: 16 amino acids. Germline-derived CDR1 and CDR2 are MNHEY and SVGAGI. Trimming took 1 base from V and 4 from J; bases not matched to a gene: 7. CDR3 amino acids: CASSYYSGTEYNEQFF. CDR3 DNA: TGTGCCAGCAGTTACTACAGTGGGACAGAATACAATGAGCAGTTCTTC.